This T cell receptor beta chain was recorded in a study of PD-L1 blockade in urothelial cancer. The wider study: At 6 weeks and at 3 weeks (second dose) after treatment start, blood was analyzed. The study's findings and limits: More expansion of tumor-associated blood clones, seen at 3 weeks, marked durable-benefit patients.

Templates that were synthetic TCR analogs were spiked into each PCR. Some clones are missing from TCRdb's copy, which holds only in-frame ones; the method was immunoSEQ multiplex PCR. The profile covers about 32,000 clones, with around 87% appearing a single time and roughly 3.5% taken by the ten largest. This clone was detected once. What it binds is not known. CDR3 length: 12 amino acids. V lost 2 bases and J lost 4, with 5 bases in between. CDR1 and CDR2 (germline): MNHEY, SVGAGI. The V and J genes are TRBV6-5 and TRBJ1-2; weak D call: TRBD1 (5 bases). The origin of this receptor is a man between 45 and 60 years old with urothelial cancer. The starting material was PBMCs, obtained around atezolizumab (anti-PD-L1) treatment. The CDR3 reads CASSYQGYGYTF. The CDR3 DNA is TGTGCCAGCAGTTACCAGGGCTATGGCTACACCTTC.